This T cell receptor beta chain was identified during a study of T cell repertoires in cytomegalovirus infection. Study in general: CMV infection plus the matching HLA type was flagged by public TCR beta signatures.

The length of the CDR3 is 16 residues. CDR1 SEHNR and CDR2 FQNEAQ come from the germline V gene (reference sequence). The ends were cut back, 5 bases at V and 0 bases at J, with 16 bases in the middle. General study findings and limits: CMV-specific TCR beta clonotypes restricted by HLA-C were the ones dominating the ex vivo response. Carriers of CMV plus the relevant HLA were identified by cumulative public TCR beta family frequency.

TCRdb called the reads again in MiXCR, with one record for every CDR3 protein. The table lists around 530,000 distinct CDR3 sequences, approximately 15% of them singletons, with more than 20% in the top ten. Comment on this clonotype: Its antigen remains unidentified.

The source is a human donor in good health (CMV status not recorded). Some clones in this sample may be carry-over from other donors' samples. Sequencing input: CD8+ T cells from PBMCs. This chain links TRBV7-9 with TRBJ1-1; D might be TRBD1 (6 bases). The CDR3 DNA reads TGTGCCAGCAGCCATCGGGACACACCTATGAACACTGAAGCTTTCTTT. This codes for CASSHRDTPMNTEAFF. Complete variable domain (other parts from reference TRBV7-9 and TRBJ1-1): DTGVSQNPRHKITKRGQNVTFRCDPISEHNRLYWYRQTLGQGPEFLTYFQNEAQLEKSRLLSDRFSAERPKGSFSTLEIQRTEQGDSAMYLCASSHRDTPMNTEAFFGQGTRLTVV.